These T cell receptor beta chains were read from a single sample in a study of early T cells in non-severe SARS-CoV-2 infection. MiXCR, run by TCRdb on the 5' RACE reads, gives a single entry per CDR3 protein. This table has about 110,000 distinct CDR3 sequences, 9.5% to 13% appearing once. The sequenced sample consisted of whole blood. Source of these receptors: an adult who was a healthcare worker with PCR-confirmed SARS-CoV-2 infection or an uninfected control (not recorded which). Both conserved end residues are part of each CDR3. The D gene is left open where the match is weak. Where a row states a size, it is once, few, many or the class of an expanded clone; other rows omit it.

CKLGQMNTEAFF | TGCAAGCTGGGACAAATGAACACTGAAGCTTTCTTT | TRBV20-1 | - | many | TRBJ1-1
CASSSYRQGNTEAFF | TGTGCCAGCAGCTCCTATCGACAGGGGAACACTGAAGCTTTCTTT | TRBV5-4 | TRBD1 | few | TRBJ1-1
CASSIAGGSTETQYF | TGTGCCAGTAGTATCGCTGGCGGGAGTACAGAGACCCAGTACTTC | TRBV19 | TRBD2 | few | TRBJ2-5
CASSFGTSGFTGELFF | TGTGCCAGCAGCTTTGGGACTAGCGGGTTCACCGGGGAGCTGTTTTTT | TRBV7-3 | TRBD2 | - | TRBJ2-2
CSGALAAGSTDTQYF | TGCAGTGGCGCCTTAGCGGCGGGGAGCACAGATACGCAGTATTTT | TRBV29-1 | - | - | TRBJ2-3
CASSSPSGLAGVEQYF | TGCGCCAGCAGCTCCCCGTCGGGACTAGCGGGAGTCGAGCAGTACTTC | TRBV5-1 | TRBD2 | few | TRBJ2-7
CASSPTHGRTDTQYF | TGTGCCAGCAGTCCGACCCATGGGAGAACAGATACGCAGTATTTT | TRBV27 | - | - | TRBJ2-3
CSVSSATDEQFF | TGCAGCGTCTCCTCCGCCACCGATGAGCAGTTCTTC | TRBV29-1 | - | many | TRBJ2-1
CSARSGAGGYTF | TGCAGTGCTAGATCAGGGGCGGGTGGCTACACCTTC | TRBV20-1 | - | - | TRBJ1-2
CASTSPSTGSGNTIYF | TGTGCCAGCACCTCACCTTCGACAGGCTCTGGAAACACCATATATTTT | TRBV6-5 | - | few | TRBJ1-3
CASSASPNIHQPQHF | TGTGCCAGCAGCGCCTCCCCGAACATACATCAGCCCCAGCATTTT | TRBV7-2 | - | few | TRBJ1-5
CAWSISRLDGNTQYF | TGTGCCTGGAGTATATCACGCCTTGACGGTAATACGCAGTATTTT | TRBV30 | - | few | TRBJ2-3
CASGPRTGKDSGNEQFF | TGTGCTAGTGGCCCTCGGACAGGGAAGGATAGTGGTAATGAGCAGTTCTTC | TRBV12-5 | TRBD1 | - | TRBJ2-1
CATSDLSSQFF | TGTGCCACCAGTGATTTGAGTTCGCAGTTCTTC | TRBV24-1 | - | few | TRBJ2-1
CASSEQALNTEAFF | TGCGCCAGCAGTGAACAAGCTTTGAACACTGAAGCTTTCTTT | TRBV10-2 | - | - | TRBJ1-1
CASTPGGAKSYEQYF | TGTGCCAGCACCCCTGGGGGGGCTAAGTCCTACGAGCAGTACTTC | TRBV12-3/TRBV12-4 | - | many | TRBJ2-7
CASSPIGPSGGRSNTGELFF | TGCGCCAGCAGCCCCATCGGGCCTAGCGGGGGGCGATCGAACACCGGGGAGCTGTTTTTT | TRBV4-1 | TRBD2 | many | TRBJ2-2
CASGWDRGEQYF | TGTGCCAGCGGATGGGACAGGGGCGAGCAGTACTTC | TRBV2 | TRBD1 | - | TRBJ2-7
CASSWGRGHRYEQYF | TGTGCCAGCAGCTGGGGCAGGGGGCATCGCTACGAGCAGTACTTC | TRBV7-9 | TRBD1 | - | TRBJ2-7
CASSLDRGTNEKLFF | TGTGCCAGCTCATTGGACCGAGGGACTAATGAAAAACTGTTTTTT | TRBV18 | - | many | TRBJ1-4
CASSRRGQGPPNGYTF | TGTGCCAGCAGCCGAAGGGGACAGGGACCACCTAATGGCTACACCTTC | TRBV14 | TRBD1 | many | TRBJ1-2
CSARAGAPPYNEQFF | TGCAGTGCTAGAGCGGGGGCACCTCCCTACAATGAGCAGTTCTTC | TRBV20-1 | - | - | TRBJ2-1
CASSLAVGQGINEQFF | TGTGCCAGCAGCTTGGCCGTTGGACAGGGGATAAATGAGCAGTTCTTC | TRBV5-5 | TRBD1 | few | TRBJ2-1
CASSSGFGNTIYF | TGTGCCAGCAGTTCGGGATTCGGAAACACCATATATTTT | TRBV12-3/TRBV12-4 | - | few | TRBJ1-3
CASTPTGLVNQPQHF | TGTGCCAGCACCCCTACAGGGTTAGTCAATCAGCCCCAGCATTTT | TRBV6-6 | - | many | TRBJ1-5
CASGSSTGAPGPYNEQFF | TGTGCCAGCGGATCGAGCACCGGAGCACCGGGACCATACAATGAGCAGTTCTTC | TRBV7-6 | - | few | TRBJ2-1
CASSYSSGSLPYNEQFF | TGTGCCAGCAGTTACTCCTCGGGTAGCCTCCCCTACAATGAGCAGTTCTTC | TRBV6-6 | - | many | TRBJ2-1
CASGLGSWNEKLFF | TGTGCTAGTGGTTTGGGCAGTTGGAATGAAAAACTGTTTTTT | TRBV12-5 | - | many | TRBJ1-4
CSAPDRGIKNIQYF | TGCAGTGCTCCGGACAGGGGCATCAAAAACATTCAGTACTTC | TRBV20-1 | TRBD1 | many | TRBJ2-4
CASSSMTSGVTETQYF | TGTGCCAGCAGCTCGATGACTAGCGGGGTAACGGAGACCCAGTACTTC | TRBV7-2 | TRBD2 | many | TRBJ2-5
CASTPTSSGANVLTF | TGCGCCAGCACTCCTACCTCCTCTGGGGCCAACGTCCTGACTTTC | TRBV5-1 | - | few | TRBJ2-6
CSARDPGQGTDTQYF | TGCAGTGCTAGAGATCCGGGGCAGGGCACAGATACGCAGTATTTT | TRBV20-1 | - | - | TRBJ2-3
CASSPSGENEQFF | TGTGCCAGCAGCCCTAGCGGGGAGAATGAGCAGTTCTTC | TRBV2 | TRBD2 | - | TRBJ2-1
CSVKETGDYNEQFF | TGCAGCGTCAAAGAAACAGGGGACTACAATGAGCAGTTCTTC | TRBV29-1 | TRBD1 | - | TRBJ2-1
CASSPTGGQNYGYTF | TGTGCCAGCTCACCCACTGGGGGCCAGAACTATGGCTACACCTTC | TRBV18 | - | - | TRBJ1-2
CASSLGAGRYGYTF | TGTGCCAGCAGCTTGGGGGCAGGACGCTATGGCTACACCTTC | TRBV5-4 | - | few | TRBJ1-2
CASSTQGKSYEQYF | TGTGCCAGCAGCACCCAGGGGAAATCCTACGAGCAGTACTTC | TRBV5-8 | - | - | TRBJ2-7
CASSPYSDYGYTF | TGTGCCAGCTCACCATATTCGGATTATGGCTACACCTTC | TRBV18 | - | - | TRBJ1-2
CASSYTGSLPLAKNIQYF | TGTGCCAGCAGTTATACCGGGAGCCTACCTCTAGCCAAAAACATTCAGTACTTC | TRBV6-6 | - | many | TRBJ2-4
CASSSLGDYDYNEQFF | TGTGCCAGCAGTTCCCTTGGGGATTACGATTACAATGAGCAGTTCTTC | TRBV6-1 | - | many | TRBJ2-1
CASSPTRGTEAYF | TGTGCCAGCTCACCTACGCGGGGGACTGAAGCTTACTTT | TRBV18 | - | once | TRBJ1-1